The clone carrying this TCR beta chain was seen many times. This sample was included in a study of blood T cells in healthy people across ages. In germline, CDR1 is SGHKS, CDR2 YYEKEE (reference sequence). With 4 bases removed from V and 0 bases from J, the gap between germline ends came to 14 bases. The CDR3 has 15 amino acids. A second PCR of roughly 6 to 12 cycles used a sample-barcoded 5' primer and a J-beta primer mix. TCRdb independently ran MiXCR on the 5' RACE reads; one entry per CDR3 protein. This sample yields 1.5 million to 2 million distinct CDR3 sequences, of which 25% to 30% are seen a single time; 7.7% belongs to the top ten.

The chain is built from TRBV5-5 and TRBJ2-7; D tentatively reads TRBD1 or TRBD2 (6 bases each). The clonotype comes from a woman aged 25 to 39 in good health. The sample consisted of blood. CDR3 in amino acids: CASSAGQSSSYEQYF. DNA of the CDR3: TGTGCCAGCAGCGCGGGACAAAGTAGCTCCTACGAGCAGTACTTC.